These 4 T cell receptor beta chains were sequenced from one sample in a study of Ad26.COV2.S vaccination and SARS-CoV-2 variants. As for treatment: 15 to 20 received Ad26.COV2.S at low or high dose, single or two shots; 5 received placebo; per-sample allocation not given. On day 63 after the first injection, vaccine and placebo recipients gave samples. Here immunoSEQ multiplex PCR was the method, and the copy in TCRdb shows in-frame clones only, minus some. The top ten clones hold about 1.5% of a sample with hundreds of thousands of clones, roughly nine tenths of them seen once. The specimen was peripheral blood, collected in a trial of Ad26.COV2.S vaccine versus placebo. These receptors all come from a person between 18 and 65 years old who received the Ad26.COV2.S COVID-19 vaccine or a placebo.

The chain recombines TRBV18 with TRBJ2-3; D uncertain. This CDR3 is built from 15 residues. Germline V lookup: CDR1 KGHSH, CDR2 LQKENI. V was shortened by 5 bases and J by 2 bases, with 14 bases between the two germline ends. The CDR3 coding sequence is TGTGCCAGCTCAATTTCGGTTATAGACACAGATACGCAGTATTTT. It yields the protein CASSISVIDTDTQYF.

This clone was seen only a few times. J is TRBJ2-1 and V is TRBV7-9; 7 nucleotides line up with TRBD2. The CDR3 is 16 amino acids. The V and J ends lost 1 base and 2 bases, in that order; junction bases with no gene match: 5. In germline, CDR1 is SEHNR, CDR2 FQNEAQ (reference sequence). CDR3 nucleotides: TGTGCCAGCAGCTTAGGCGGGGGAGTCGCCTACAATGAGCAGTTCTTC. Translation gives CASSLGGGVAYNEQFF.

This clone has only a few counts. The chain uses TRBV4-2 and TRBJ2-1; 8 nucleotides agree with TRBD1. In germline, CDR1 is LGHNA, CDR2 YNFKEQ. Trimming cost V 0 bases and J 5 bases; bases outside gene matches: 3. The CDR3 loop spans 15 amino acids. The CDR3 sequence is CASSQEGQENNEQFF. DNA of the CDR3: TGTGCCAGCAGCCAAGAGGGACAGGAGAACAATGAGCAGTTCTTC.

The chain carries TRBV5-1 and TRBJ2-1; no clear D. Germline V CDR1 and CDR2: SGHRS, YFSETQ. V lost 4 bases to trimming and J lost 2 bases, with 13 bases between them. CDR3 length equals 15 residues. The chain's CDR3 is CASSPFPGPYNEQFF. The CDR3 DNA reads as TGCGCCAGCAGCCCTTTCCCAGGCCCCTACAATGAGCAGTTCTTC.